The 29 T cell receptor beta chains presented below share a single source sample, sequenced in a study of blood T cells in healthy people across ages. For the second PCR, which ran for about 7 to 11 cycles, a sample-barcoded 5' primer and a J-beta primer mix were used. One entry per CDR3 protein, called by TCRdb with MiXCR from the 5' RACE reads. The sample consists of over a million distinct CDR3 sequences, roughly 45% of them appearing once. Sequencing was performed on blood. The receptors here all came from a woman aged 60-75 years in good health.

About this clonotype: Just one base apart from a much larger clone, this may be a read error. The V and J genes are TRBV6-1 and TRBJ2-5, with 8 bases aligning to TRBD1. V trimming: 5 bases; J trimming: 4 bases; junction bases outside the gene matches: 9. This CDR3 is built from 15 residues. Germline V gene data show CDR1 as MNHNS and CDR2 as SASEGT. Written as DNA, the CDR3 is TGTGCCAGCAGTCATTTGGCAGGGGGCGCAGAGACCCAGTACTTC. Protein sequence: CASSHLAGGAETQYF.

The chain links TRBV6-5 to TRBJ1-2; D ambiguous. Trimming shortened V by 4 bases and J by 0 bases, and 6 bases separated the two germline ends. Germline V CDR1 and CDR2: MNHEY, SVGAGI. The CDR3 runs 13 residues. CDR3: CASSWQANYGYTF. The DNA for the CDR3 is TGTGCCAGCAGTTGGCAAGCTAACTATGGCTACACCTTC.

V gene TRBV18 combines with J gene TRBJ2-3; 11 bases align to TRBD2. After removal of 2 bases from V and 5 bases from J, the junction contained 21 bases not matched to a gene. Germline assignment: CDR1 KGHSH and CDR2 LQKENI. The CDR3 is 21 amino acids. As DNA, the CDR3 is TGTGCCAGCTCACCAACCCAACTCAAGGGGCTAGCGGGAGGTAATCAAGATACGCAGTATTTT. Translating gives CASSPTQLKGLAGGNQDTQYF.

The V and J genes are TRBV25-1 and TRBJ2-7; no reliable D call. Germline CDR1 is MGHDK and CDR2 is SYGVNS. Trimming left V 5 bases short and J 0 bases short, with 14 bases between. CDR3 length equals 15 residues. DNA of the CDR3: TGTGCCAGCAGTCCAGGAGCACGCCCCTCCTACGAGCAGTACTTC. Translating it yields CASSPGARPSYEQYF.

This rearrangement joins TRBV2 to TRBJ2-5; 12 bases match TRBD1. This CDR3 comprises 15 residues. V trimming: 8 bases; J trimming: 5 bases; junction bases outside the gene matches: 9. Looked up from germline, CDR1 is SNHLY and CDR2 is FYNNEI. The CDR3 here is CASPWDRGRSETQYF. CDR3 coding DNA: TGTGCCAGCCCATGGGACAGGGGGCGCAGTGAGACCCAGTACTTC.

The rearrangement uses TRBV21-1 and TRBJ2-7. TRBV21-1 is marked as a pseudogene. The CDR3 totals 15 residues. DNA of the CDR3: TGTGCCAGCAGCAAAGCGAGGACGGATACCTACGAGCAGTACTTC. Translation: CASSKARTDTYEQYF.

The chain uses TRBV5-1 and TRBJ2-5, with 12 nucleotides matching TRBD2. This CDR3 region has 16 residues. The V and J ends lost 4 bases and 5 bases, in that order; junction bases with no gene match: 9. Germline V gene sequence: CDR1 SGHRS, CDR2 YFSETQ. CDR3 sequence reads: CASSILAGGAVETQYF. As DNA, the CDR3 is TGCGCCAGCAGCATACTAGCGGGAGGTGCGGTTGAGACCCAGTACTTC.

Turning to this clonotype: One end of the junction does not line up with germline, which may come from a read error. The gene calls are TRBV18 and TRBJ2-3; 9 bases align to TRBD2. CDR1 is KGHSH and CDR2 is LQKENI in the germline V gene. CDR3 length equals 15 residues. The chain's CDR3 is CTSSPWREGTDTQYF. CDR3 DNA sequence: TGTACCAGCTCACCATGGCGGGAGGGTACAGATACGCAGTATTTT.

This chain joins TRBV9 and TRBJ2-1; a possible D gene is TRBD2 (6 bases). The CDR3 has 14 amino acids. V gave up 4 bases and J gave up 6 bases, with 14 bases separating them. Germline V gene data show CDR1 as SGDLS and CDR2 as YYNGEE. CDR3 in DNA: TGTGCCAGCAGCCAAAGGACTATTGCCAATGAGCAGTTCTTC. As protein: CASSQRTIANEQFF.

The chain has TRBV7-6 and TRBJ2-5; 7 bases map to TRBD2. Germline V gene data show CDR1 as SGHVS and CDR2 as FNYEAQ. With 1 base clipped from V and 7 bases from J, the junction kept 15 bases outside the gene matches. The CDR3 consists of 17 residues. The CDR3 reads CASSLGQRASGLGTQYF. In DNA form, the CDR3 reads TGTGCCAGCAGCTTAGGCCAGAGGGCTAGCGGCCTCGGGACCCAGTACTTC.

This rearrangement joins TRBV6-2 or TRBV6-3 to TRBJ2-4, with 14 bases identical to TRBD2. Trimming cost V 0 bases and J 9 bases; bases outside gene matches: 7. Germline lookup yields CDR1 MNHEY and CDR2 SVGEGT. The CDR3 loop spans 17 amino acids. CDR3 sequence reads: CASSYSGLAGAHGIQYF. The CDR3 nucleotides are TGTGCCAGCAGTTACTCGGGACTAGCGGGAGCTCACGGCATTCAGTACTTC.

This chain links TRBV6-1 with TRBJ2-7; TRBD2 matches at 13 bases. Trimming at V came to 8 bases and at J to 0 bases, leaving 7 bases not matched to a gene. The CDR3 is 16 amino acids. Per the germline V gene, CDR1 is MNHNS and CDR2 is SASEGT. DNA of the CDR3: TGTGCCAGCGGACTAGCGGGAGCCGTTAGCTCCTACGAGCAGTACTTC. This codes for CASGLAGAVSSYEQYF.

CDR3 bases: TGTGCCAGCAGCCGAGGGTCGGGTGGCCTGGATACTGAAGCTTTCTTT. Translation: CASSRGSGGLDTEAFF. The V call is TRBV7-9, the J call TRBJ1-1; D not resolved. Trimming removed 5 bases from V and 5 bases from J, with 21 bases in between. The CDR3 runs 16 residues. The germline CDR1 and CDR2 sequences are SEHNR and FQNEAQ (reference sequence).

V usage is TRBV20-1 and J usage is TRBJ2-5, with D possibly being TRBD1 or TRBD2 (6 bases each). Germline-derived CDR1 and CDR2 are DFQATT and SNEGSKA (reference sequence). The length of the CDR3 is 13 residues. The germline V and J ends were trimmed by 8 bases and 5 bases, with 18 bases remaining between them. In DNA form, the CDR3 reads TGCAGTCGAGGAGAAGGGGGGAAGGAGACCCAGTACTTC. Amino acid sequence: CSRGEGGKETQYF.

As DNA, the CDR3 is TGTGCCAGCAGCTTAGTGAGGGGGGTCTACAATGAGCAGTTCTTC. Protein product: CASSLVRGVYNEQFF. The chain recombines TRBV7-2 with TRBJ2-1; either TRBD1 or TRBD2 may supply D (6 bases each). Germline V CDR1 and CDR2: SGHTA, FQGNSA. V was shortened by 1 base and J by 3 bases, with 10 bases between the two germline ends. This CDR3 is 15 amino acids long.

A note on this clonotype: The junction departs from germline at one end; a sequencing error may be responsible. The chain carries TRBV28 and TRBJ1-5; D might be TRBD1 (6 bases). There are 14 residues in the CDR3. Per the germline V gene, CDR1 is MDHEN and CDR2 is SYDVKM. DNA for the CDR3: TGTGCCAGCAGCACACAGGGTTCGGGTCAGCCCCGGCATTTT. This codes for CASSTQGSGQPRHF.

The V call is TRBV7-2, the J call TRBJ2-7; TRBD2 might be the D (6 bases). This CDR3 comprises 15 residues. The germline CDR1 and CDR2 sequences are SGHTA and FQGNSA. Trimming pared 1 base from V and 6 bases from J, leaving 16 bases between. The DNA for the CDR3 is TGTGCCAGCAGCTTAGAGGGGACGGGGGACGGCGAGCAGTACTTC. Translated: CASSLEGTGDGEQYF.

A note on this clonotype: A read error may explain this, as a much larger clone is one base away. The gene calls are TRBV2 and TRBJ2-7, with TRBD2 matching over 12 bases. The V segment lost 2 bases and the J segment 7 bases; nucleotides outside the gene matches: 9. This CDR3 spans 16 amino acids. Germline V gives CDR1 SNHLY, CDR2 FYNNEI. This CDR3 reads CASSESGLAGSNEQYF. The CDR3 DNA is TGTGCCAGCAGTGAATCAGGACTAGCGGGGTCCAATGAGCAGTACTTC.

The chain combines TRBV30 with TRBJ1-2, with D perhaps TRBD1 (5 bases). CDR3 length: 12 residues. Trimming removed 7 bases from V and 7 bases from J, with 16 bases in between. Per germline, CDR1 GTSNPN and CDR2 SVGIG (reference sequence). This chain's CDR3 is CASAWAGPGYTF. Written as DNA, the CDR3 is TGTGCCTCCGCCTGGGCAGGGCCTGGCTACACCTTC. The variable domain in full, with the rest retrieved from reference TRBV30 and TRBJ1-2, is SQTIHQWPATLVQPVGSPLSLECTVEGTSNPNLYWYRQAAGRGLQLLFYSVGIGQISSEVPQNLSASRPQDRQFILSSKKLLLSDSGFYLCASAWAGPGYTFGSGTRLTVV.

In nucleotides, the CDR3 is TGTGCCAGTATTACATGGGGGAACCCAAACTATGGCTACACCTTC. Its translation is CASITWGNPNYGYTF. The gene calls are TRBV28 and TRBJ1-2, with a possible D match to TRBD1 (5 bases). The V and J ends lost 9 bases and 2 bases respectively, with 19 bases between them. This CDR3 region has 15 residues. Germline CDR1 and CDR2: MDHEN and SYDVKM.

V and J are TRBV21-1 and TRBJ2-1; the D call of TRBD2 is as the table states it, not checked on the DNA. TRBV21-1 is labeled a pseudogene. The CDR3 is made up of 17 amino acids. The CDR3 DNA sequence: TGTGCCAGCAGCTCTCTACCCGGGACTAGCGGTCACAATGAGCAGTTCTTC. Its translation: CASSSLPGTSGHNEQFF.

A note on this clonotype: An end of the junction does not agree with germline; a read error may underlie this. The gene calls are TRBV7-9 and TRBJ1-2; no reliable D call. Germline-derived CDR1 and CDR2 are SEHNR and FQNEAQ (reference sequence). The CDR3 consists of 13 residues. DNA of the CDR3: TGTGCCAGCAGCTCCCCCGGGGTAATTGGCTACAGCTTC. Amino acid sequence: CASSSPGVIGYSF.

The gene calls are TRBV7-8 and TRBJ2-5; D is tentatively TRBD1 or TRBD2 (5 bases each). Germline V lookup: CDR1 SGHVS, CDR2 FQNEAQ. V lost 3 bases and J lost 4, with 21 bases in between. There are 17 residues in the CDR3. The CDR3 loop is CASSFRLGTGIGETQYF. The CDR3 nucleotides are TGTGCCAGCAGCTTCAGACTCGGGACGGGTATAGGAGAGACCCAGTACTTC.

A remark on this clonotype: One end of the junction varies from germline; a read error may be responsible. This chain uses TRBV28 with TRBJ2-6, with D possibly matching TRBD1 (6 bases). The CDR3 loop spans 15 amino acids. From germline, CDR1 is MDHEN and CDR2 SYDVKM. The CDR3: CTSSAQGPGANVLTF. The DNA of the CDR3 is TGTACCAGCAGTGCACAGGGCCCTGGGGCCAACGTCCTGACTTTC.

The chain couples TRBV11-1 to TRBJ2-1; D is perhaps TRBD2 (6 bases). Germline V lookup: CDR1 SGHAT, CDR2 FQDESV (reference sequence). The CDR3 loop spans 16 amino acids. Trimming cost V 6 bases and J 0 bases, with 15 bases left between them. The CDR3 DNA sequence: TGTGCCAGCAGTTCAACTGGGGGGAGCTCCTACAATGAGCAGTTCTTC. Its translation: CASSSTGGSSYNEQFF.

This chain links TRBV25-1 with TRBJ2-5; 13 bases are a match to TRBD2. J was trimmed by 4 bases and V by 8 bases; bases with no gene match: 13. In germline, CDR1 is MGHDK, CDR2 SYGVNS. The CDR3 loop spans 17 amino acids. The CDR3 reads CASVRTSGRNWRETQYF. CDR3 DNA sequence: TGTGCCAGCGTGAGGACTAGCGGGAGAAATTGGAGAGAGACCCAGTACTTC.

The sample holds a few counts of this clonotype. The rearrangement uses TRBV27 and TRBJ2-5; 7 nucleotides agree with TRBD2. CDR3 length: 14 amino acids. From germline, CDR1 is MNHEY and CDR2 SMNVEV (reference sequence). The trim removed 5 bases at V and 10 bases at J, leaving 13 bases unmatched. The CDR3: CASSPRAGVRDQYF. DNA for the CDR3: TGTGCCAGCAGTCCCCGGGCGGGGGTCAGGGACCAGTACTTC.

Of note for this clonotype: One end of the junction does not line up with germline, which may come from a read error. CDR3 sequence: CASSSQSGTGVWNTQAFF. Here the CDR3 DNA reads TGTGCCAGCAGCTCACAATCCGGGACAGGGGTTTGGAACACTCAAGCTTTCTTT. The V and J genes are TRBV7-2 and TRBJ1-1; the match to TRBD1 covers 10 bases. CDR1 and CDR2 (germline): SGHTA, FQGNSA. The CDR3 sequence is 18 residues long.

This clonotype was seen a few times. V is TRBV6-1 and J is TRBJ2-7; a possible D gene is TRBD1 (6 bases). The CDR3 extends over 13 amino acids. The germline CDR1 and CDR2 sequences are MNHNS and SASEGT. V was cut by 4 bases and J by 3 bases, with 10 bases left in between. For the CDR3, the DNA is TGTGCCAGCAGTGCTGGACAGAGCTACGAGCAGTACTTC. Protein: CASSAGQSYEQYF.